The next 5 T cell receptor beta chains were all read from a single sample in a study of blood T cell repertoires in COVID-19. Clones were read by immunoSEQ multiplex PCR, and TCRdb kept only the in-frame ones, dropping some. This table has around 470,000 clones, about 88% appearing once. Sequenced: peripheral blood. These receptors were collected from a man in his late teens or twenties with COVID-19, enrolled during active disease.

The chain links TRBV2 to TRBJ1-4, with D unclear. Germline assignment: CDR1 SNHLY and CDR2 FYNNEI. CDR3 length: 14 amino acids. V lost 0 bases to trimming and J lost 3 bases, with 5 bases between them. CDR3 loop: CASSEATSNEKLFF. The CDR3 DNA sequence: TGTGCCAGCAGTGAAGCGACTTCTAATGAAAAACTGTTTTTT.

The chain employs TRBV5-6 and TRBJ2-2; a weak D match, TRBD2 (6 bases). The CDR3 contains 14 residues. V was shortened by 0 bases and J by 4 bases, with 7 bases between the two germline ends. Germline CDR1 SGHDT, CDR2 YYEEEE. CDR3 nucleotides: TGTGCCAGCAGCTTGGGGAGGGGCACCGGGGAGCTGTTTTTT. Amino acids: CASSLGRGTGELFF. Based on the CDR3 plus reference TRBV5-6 and TRBJ2-2, the full variable domain is DAGVTQSPTHLIKTRGQQVTLRCSPKSGHDTVSWYQQALGQGPQFIFQYYEEEERQRGNFPDRFSGHQFPNYSSELNVNALLLGDSALYLCASSLGRGTGELFFGEGSRLTVL.

Here the CDR3 reads CASSLEGLGGYTF. CDR3 DNA: TGTGCCAGCAGCTTGGAGGGGTTGGGCGGCTACACCTTC. This sequence joins TRBV5-8 and TRBJ1-2, with D perhaps matching TRBD1 (5 bases). V lost 0 bases and J 8 bases, leaving 11 bases between the germline ends. The V gene's germline CDR1 is SGHTS and CDR2 YDEGEE. The CDR3 is 13 amino acids.

In this sample, this clone turned up a few times. The CDR3 reads CASSTDRVSGYTF. The CDR3 DNA sequence: TGCGCCAGCAGCACCGACAGGGTTTCTGGCTACACCTTC. The chain has TRBV10-1 and TRBJ1-2, with 7 positions matching TRBD1. This CDR3 has 13 amino acids. With 6 bases clipped from V and 7 bases from J, the junction kept 8 bases outside the gene matches. Germline CDR1 and CDR2: WNHNN and SYGVQD (reference sequence).

The chain uses TRBV4-1 and TRBJ2-7, with a weak D call TRBD2 (6 bases). V lost 4 bases and J lost 7, with 26 bases in between. The CDR3 contains 17 residues. The V gene's germline CDR1 is MGHRA and CDR2 YSYEKL. Here the CDR3 DNA reads TGCGCCAGCAGCCGGGTAGCGGCCGTAGAAGAGGATGGGGAGCAGTACTTC. Translation: CASSRVAAVEEDGEQYF.